What follows are 19 T cell receptor beta chains derived from one specimen sequenced in a study of T cells expressing NK-cell markers (dated by TCRdb to 2018 to 2021). Receptor amplification or capture employed 5' RACE. Sequencing instrument: Illumina HiSeq 2000. One entry per CDR3 protein sequence results from the TCRdb reprocessing of the reads, with DNA left out. Per the sample table, the count is some 280,000 distinct CDR3 sequences. The ten largest clones take up under 0.5% of the sample. The specimen was blood T cells: a sorted CD56 or NKG2C T cell subset, CD4+ or CD8+ T cells, or bulk PBMC T cells (not recorded which). These receptor sequences come from a man aged 18 to 29 in good health. Donor details come from another sample of the same person, matched by shared clones.

The chain is built from TRBV10-3 and TRBJ2-7; no DNA is available, so the TRBD2 call from TCRdb remains unchecked. This CDR3 region has 12 residues. Germline V gives CDR1 ENHRY, CDR2 SYGVKD. The CDR3 region is CAIRGGNYEQYF.

The J gene is TRBJ2-7, the V gene TRBV28. Germline V gene sequence: CDR1 MDHEN, CDR2 SYDVKM. CDR3 length equals 13 residues. The CDR3 loop is CASSFGIAYEQYF.

This chain joins TRBV9 and TRBJ1-2. Per the germline V gene, CDR1 is SGDLS and CDR2 is YYNGEE. The CDR3 has 14 residues. The CDR3 reads CASRAGGAWDGYTF.

The V call is TRBV7-9, the J call TRBJ2-3. Germline-derived CDR1 and CDR2 are SEHNR and FQNEAQ (reference sequence). CDR3 size: 14 residues. The CDR3 loop reads CASSLDRTADTQYF.

This rearrangement joins TRBV6-2 or TRBV6-3 to TRBJ2-7; TCRdb's D call, TRBD1, is unchecked because there is no DNA. The germline V gene has CDR1 MNHEY and CDR2 SVGEGT. The CDR3 has 11 residues. The CDR3 loop is CASMGGHEQYF.

The rearrangement uses TRBV5-1 and TRBJ2-2. Per germline, CDR1 SGHRS and CDR2 YFSETQ. The CDR3 is made up of 18 amino acids. The CDR3 protein is CASIQNSFTFLNTGELFF.

CDR3 in amino acids: CATSAEDGNSYNEQFF. The chain is built from TRBV24-1 and TRBJ2-1. From germline, CDR1 is KGHDR and CDR2 SFDVKD. The CDR3 loop spans 16 amino acids.

The chain combines TRBV10-3 with TRBJ2-5; TCRdb's assignment of TRBD2 cannot be checked, as there is no DNA. The CDR3 is 14 amino acids. Per germline, CDR1 ENHRY and CDR2 SYGVKD. CDR3 region: CAISEQGEGETQYF.

The chain combines TRBV12-3 or TRBV12-4 with TRBJ2-7; the D call from TCRdb, TRBD1, cannot be confirmed without DNA. The CDR3 is made up of 16 amino acids. CDR3 protein: CASSSPSGENSYEQYF.

V and J are TRBV25-1 and TRBJ2-2; TCRdb outputs TRBD1, but without DNA this stays unchecked. CDR1 MGHDK and CDR2 SYGVNS come from the germline V gene. This CDR3 region has 16 residues. Here the CDR3 reads CASTTGGWGNTGELFF.

The chain couples TRBV7-2 to TRBJ1-2; TCRdb's D call, TRBD1, is unchecked because there is no DNA. The germline V gene has CDR1 SGHTA and CDR2 FQGNSA. CDR3 length: 14 residues. CDR3 amino acids: CASSELTARNGYTF.

This chain joins TRBV6-2 or TRBV6-3 and TRBJ2-7; TCRdb names TRBD2, which stays unverified in the absence of DNA. The CDR3 is 11 residues long. Germline V lookup: CDR1 MNHEY, CDR2 SVGEGT. This chain's CDR3 is CASSSPPGEYF.

The rearrangement links TRBV20-1 to TRBJ2-1; the TCRdb call, TRBD2, lacks DNA for checking. This CDR3 is 16 amino acids long. CDR1 and CDR2 from the germline V gene are DFQATT and SNEGSKA (reference sequence). The CDR3 sequence: CSASRPLPDTKPEQFF.

The chain couples TRBV5-5 to TRBJ2-3; the TCRdb D gene call, TRBD1, has no DNA to confirm it. Germline CDR1 is SGHKS and CDR2 is YYEKEE (reference sequence). CDR3 length: 16 amino acids. The CDR3 loop is CASSYDLGGISDTQYF.

This chain joins TRBV13 and TRBJ1-2. Germline V gene data show CDR1 as PRHDT and CDR2 as FYEKMQ (reference sequence). The CDR3 sequence is 18 residues long. This CDR3 reads CASSSHRVFDPSSNGYTF.

V is TRBV7-2 and J is TRBJ1-2. There are 13 residues in the CDR3. Germline CDR1 reads SGHTA; CDR2 reads FQGNSA. CDR3 region: CASSPDHSYGYTF.

The rearrangement uses TRBV7-9 and TRBJ2-1. Germline V gives CDR1 SEHNR, CDR2 FQNEAQ (reference sequence). The CDR3 has 14 amino acids. CDR3 amino acids: CASTLSDLYNEQFF.

The chain carries TRBV6-1 and TRBJ2-5; TCRdb's D call of TRBD1 is untestable without DNA. Per the germline V gene, CDR1 is MNHNS and CDR2 is SASEGT. The CDR3 totals 15 residues. CDR3 sequence: CASSRGNGGTETQYF.

This rearrangement joins TRBV7-3 to TRBJ2-1; TCRdb designates TRBD2, a call that cannot be tested without DNA. CDR1 and CDR2 (germline): SGHTA, FQGTGA. CDR3 length: 17 amino acids. The CDR3 reads CASSALPLAGQLDEQFF.